This T cell receptor (beta chain) is drawn from a study of blood T cell repertoires in COVID-19. Study details: COVID-19 samples from acute and convalescent phases originated in the United States, Italy and Spain. In each case, the material was cDNA or gDNA derived from T cells, B-cell-depleted T cells, or PBMCs.

In the original workflow: Nucleated cell number was recorded as an estimate derived from reference gene primer amplification. Assay: immunoSEQ multiplex PCR; the TCRdb copy retains only in-frame clones and omits some. V and J calls plus clone size are reproduced from that table; the DNA served to infer D and trimming. The sample carries roughly 100,000 clones, over 75% recorded once. Germline loops: CDR1 SGHKS, CDR2 YYEKEE (reference sequence). Trimming took off 1 base at V and 5 bases at J, with 21 bases between the two ends. The CDR3 spans 17 residues. The receptor was derived from a man aged 50 to 59 with acute or convalescent COVID-19. V is TRBV5-5 and J is TRBJ2-5, with D perhaps matching TRBD2 (5 bases). Sequencing input: peripheral blood. The CDR3 here is CASSLRDRGLRRETQYF. CDR3 in DNA: TGTGCCAGCAGCTTGCGCGACCGAGGGCTGAGAAGGGAGACCCAGTACTTC.